Listed below are T cell receptor beta chains from one sample, sequenced in a study of beta chain features in type 1 diabetes. Assay used: immunoSEQ multiplex PCR; TCRdb lists only in-frame clones, some missing. The repertoire holds around 44,000 clones, with 50% as singletons. The sequencing sample was made of stem cell memory CD4+ T cells from blood. These receptors originate from a woman younger than 45 in good health. Each CDR3 is given with its conserved first and last residue. The order of the fields is V gene, J gene, clone size, D gene, CDR3 DNA, CDR3 protein. D genes are given only for firm matches. Only some rows state a clone size, as once, few, many or a class for expanded clones.

V gene: TRBV7-9; J gene: TRBJ2-7; clone size: -; D gene: -; CDR3 DNA: TGTGCCAGCAGCCGAACGGGACCGGGGGACTACGAGCAGTACTTC; CDR3 protein: CASSRTGPGDYEQYF
V gene: TRBV4-3; J gene: TRBJ2-5; clone size: few; D gene: TRBD2; CDR3 DNA: TGCGCCAGCAGCCAGGGGACTAGGAGGGAGACCCAGTACTTC; CDR3 protein: CASSQGTRRETQYF
V gene: TRBV28; J gene: TRBJ1-2; clone size: -; D gene: TRBD1; CDR3 DNA: TGTGCCAGCCGACAGGGGAGTTTGGAGAGCTATGGCTACACCTTC; CDR3 protein: CASRQGSLESYGYTF
V gene: TRBV14; J gene: TRBJ2-5; clone size: -; D gene: -; CDR3 DNA: TGTGCCAGCAGCCAGTGGCAGGGTGAAGAGACCCAGTACTTC; CDR3 protein: CASSQWQGEETQYF
V gene: TRBV5-1; J gene: TRBJ2-5; clone size: few; D gene: -; CDR3 DNA: TGCGCCAGCAGCTGGGGGGTGACCCAGTACTTC; CDR3 protein: CASSWGVTQYF
V gene: TRBV9; J gene: TRBJ2-3; clone size: -; D gene: -; CDR3 DNA: TGTGCCAGCAGCGCCATCACATCAGGGGCCCTAGGCACAGATACGCAGTATTTT; CDR3 protein: CASSAITSGALGTDTQYF
V gene: TRBV28; J gene: TRBJ2-1; clone size: -; D gene: TRBD2; CDR3 DNA: TGTGCCAGCAGTTTAGGGCTAGCGGGCGATTCCTACAATGAGCAGTTCTTC; CDR3 protein: CASSLGLAGDSYNEQFF
V gene: TRBV29-1; J gene: TRBJ2-7; clone size: few; D gene: -; CDR3 DNA: TGCAGCGTTGTAGGACAGCCAAAATCCTACGAGCAGTACTTC; CDR3 protein: CSVVGQPKSYEQYF
V gene: TRBV30; J gene: TRBJ2-2; clone size: few; D gene: TRBD1; CDR3 DNA: TGTGCCTGGAGGGGACAGGCGATAACCGGGGAGCTGTTTTTT; CDR3 protein: CAWRGQAITGELFF
V gene: TRBV2; J gene: TRBJ2-3; clone size: -; D gene: TRBD1; CDR3 DNA: TGTGCCAGCAGTTTCCGGGACAGGGTCACAGATACGCAGTATTTT; CDR3 protein: CASSFRDRVTDTQYF
V gene: TRBV28; J gene: TRBJ2-6; clone size: -; D gene: TRBD1; CDR3 DNA: TGTGCCAGCAGTTTCCCCGGGACAGTCTCTGGGGCCAACGTCCTGACTTTC; CDR3 protein: CASSFPGTVSGANVLTF
V gene: TRBV28; J gene: TRBJ2-1; clone size: -; D gene: TRBD2; CDR3 DNA: TGTGCCAGCAGTATACCCGGACTAGCGGAGAGCTCCTACAATGAGCAGTTCTTC; CDR3 protein: CASSIPGLAESSYNEQFF
V gene: TRBV25-1; J gene: TRBJ2-1; clone size: -; D gene: -; CDR3 DNA: TGTGCCAGCAGTGAGCAACCGGGACTGGGGAATGAGCAGTTCTTC; CDR3 protein: CASSEQPGLGNEQFF
V gene: TRBV5-1; J gene: TRBJ1-3; clone size: -; D gene: -; CDR3 DNA: TGCGCCAGCAGCGTCGGGACGTGGGAGGACTCTGGAAACACCATATATTTT; CDR3 protein: CASSVGTWEDSGNTIYF
V gene: TRBV25-1; J gene: TRBJ1-4; clone size: few; D gene: -; CDR3 DNA: TGTGCCAGCAGTGACATCAATGAAAAACTGTTTTTT; CDR3 protein: CASSDINEKLFF
V gene: TRBV18; J gene: TRBJ2-5; clone size: -; D gene: TRBD2; CDR3 DNA: TGTGCCAGCTCACCACGGGTAGCGGGAGGTGTCCCCCAAGAGACCCAGTACTTC; CDR3 protein: CASSPRVAGGVPQETQYF
V gene: TRBV27; J gene: TRBJ1-3; clone size: once; D gene: TRBD1; CDR3 DNA: TGTGCCAGCAGTTTAGGCGGGACAGCGTCCGGAGGAAACACCATATATTTT; CDR3 protein: CASSLGGTASGGNTIYF
V gene: TRBV7-2; J gene: TRBJ2-7; clone size: -; D gene: TRBD1; CDR3 DNA: TGTGCCAGCAGGACCCTCGGGACAGGGGGCTCCGAGCAGTACTTC; CDR3 protein: CASRTLGTGGSEQYF